Presented here are 17 T cell receptor beta chains from one specimen sequenced in a study of blood T cell repertoires in COVID-19. Assay used: immunoSEQ multiplex PCR; TCRdb lists only in-frame clones, some missing. The sample carries roughly 100,000 clones, about 72% recorded once. What was sequenced was peripheral blood. These receptors were obtained from a man aged 60 to 69 with active or convalescent COVID-19.

The chain recombines TRBV28 with TRBJ1-2; D not resolved. Looked up from germline, CDR1 is MDHEN and CDR2 is SYDVKM. Trimming left V 6 bases short and J 1 base short, with 3 bases between. CDR3 length: 11 residues. This CDR3 reads CASSFNYGYTF. Written as DNA, the CDR3 is TGTGCCAGCAGCTTTAACTATGGCTACACCTTC.

The V and J genes are TRBV2 and TRBJ2-7; TRBD2 is a possible D gene (5 bases). Germline loops: CDR1 SNHLY, CDR2 FYNNEI. The CDR3 length is 15 residues. V lost 1 base, J lost 0 bases, and 10 bases lay in between. The CDR3: CASSEGSGSSYEQYF. Written as DNA, the CDR3 is TGTGCCAGCAGTGAAGGGAGCGGAAGCTCCTACGAGCAGTACTTC.

The sample holds many counts of this clone. The chain couples TRBV19 to TRBJ2-4; no clear D. CDR1 and CDR2 (germline): LNHDA, SQIVND (reference sequence). The CDR3 runs 14 residues. Trimming left V 5 bases short and J 1 base short, with 9 bases between. In nucleotides, the CDR3 is TGTGCCAGTAGTTTGTCCTCCGCCAAAAACATTCAGTACTTC. Translated, it gives CASSLSSAKNIQYF.

V is TRBV11-3 and J is TRBJ1-1; weak D call: TRBD1 (5 bases). V lost 5 bases to trimming and J lost 5 bases, with 9 bases between them. This CDR3 comprises 12 residues. Germline V gene data show CDR1 as SGHNT and CDR2 as YENEEA. This CDR3 reads CASSHRGTEAFF. CDR3 nucleotides: TGTGCCAGCAGCCATCGGGGGACTGAAGCTTTCTTT.

The chain uses TRBV7-9 and TRBJ1-4; a weak D match, TRBD1 (5 bases). The CDR3 runs to 16 residues. Trimming pared 4 bases from V and 8 bases from J, leaving 20 bases between. Germline V gene data show CDR1 as SEHNR and CDR2 as FQNEAQ (reference sequence). CDR3 DNA sequence: TGTGCCAGCAGCTGGGGCGTACTGGGGGGAGAAGAAAAACTGTTTTTT. It yields the protein CASSWGVLGGEEKLFF. The variable domain in full, completed from reference TRBV7-9 and TRBJ1-4, reads DTGVSQNPRHKITKRGQNVTFRCDPISEHNRLYWYRQTLGQGPEFLTYFQNEAQLEKSRLLSDRFSAERPKGSFSTLEIQRTEQGDSAMYLCASSWGVLGGEEKLFFGSGTQLSVL.

V usage is TRBV19 and J usage is TRBJ1-5, with D tentatively TRBD1 (5 bases). V gave up 6 bases and J gave up 5 bases, with 14 bases separating them. The germline V gene encodes CDR1 LNHDA and CDR2 SQIVND (reference sequence). The CDR3 contains 14 residues. CDR3 amino acids: CASSGGVKHQPQHF. DNA for the CDR3: TGTGCCAGTAGCGGGGGGGTTAAACATCAGCCCCAGCATTTT.

The rearrangement joins TRBV30 to TRBJ2-7; no firm D call. The germline V gene encodes CDR1 GTSNPN and CDR2 SVGIG (reference sequence). CDR3 length equals 15 residues. V was shortened by 1 base and J by 4 bases, with 17 bases between the two germline ends. CDR3 in DNA: TGTGCCTGGAGTGCCCCCATGGTCCTAAAGTACGAGCAGTACTTC. The encoded protein is CAWSAPMVLKYEQYF. Complete variable domain (other parts from reference TRBV30 and TRBJ2-7): SQTIHQWPATLVQPVGSPLSLECTVEGTSNPNLYWYRQAAGRGLQLLFYSVGIGQISSEVPQNLSASRPQDRQFILSSKKLLLSDSGFYLCAWSAPMVLKYEQYFGPGTRLTVT.

As DNA, the CDR3 is TGTGCCAGCAGTTTATCGAGCGGATATGGCTACACCTTC. This translates into CASSLSSGYGYTF. The rearrangement joins TRBV27 to TRBJ1-2; unclear D gene. Looked up from germline, CDR1 is MNHEY and CDR2 is SMNVEV (reference sequence). The CDR3 spans 13 residues. V gave up 0 bases and J gave up 5 bases, with 7 bases separating them.

V gene TRBV2 combines with J gene TRBJ2-5; the D gene is possibly TRBD1 (5 bases). CDR1 and CDR2 from the germline V gene are SNHLY and FYNNEI. The CDR3 runs to 16 residues. V lost 3 bases, J lost 1 base, and 15 bases lay in between. The CDR3: CASSEGPPRVQETQYF. CDR3 in DNA: TGTGCCAGCAGTGAGGGGCCACCGCGAGTCCAAGAGACCCAGTACTTC.

This clone appeared once. The rearrangement links TRBV7-9 to TRBJ1-4, with TRBD1 identical over 9 bases. In germline, CDR1 is SEHNR, CDR2 FQNEAQ (reference sequence). The CDR3 length is 15 residues. Unmatched junction bases numbered 6, after V lost 5 bases and J lost 5 bases. CDR3 in amino acids: CASSPETGGNEKLFF. CDR3 nucleotide sequence: TGTGCCAGCAGCCCAGAGACAGGGGGAAATGAAAAACTGTTTTTT.

A single count supports this clone. J is TRBJ1-2 and V is TRBV7-2, with 9 bases that match TRBD1. Germline V CDR1 and CDR2: SGHTA, FQGNSA. V shed 5 bases, J shed 6 bases, and the junction held 4 bases outside the gene matches. The CDR3 runs 13 residues. The CDR3 reads CASSLGQGNGYTF. CDR3 bases: TGTGCCAGCAGCCTGGGACAGGGAAATGGCTACACCTTC.

The rearrangement joins TRBV7-2 to TRBJ2-1, with 13 positions matching TRBD2. Trimming cost V 0 bases and J 7 bases; bases outside gene matches: 6. Germline V lookup: CDR1 SGHTA, CDR2 FQGNSA. CDR3 length: 17 amino acids. CDR3 coding DNA: TGTGCCAGCAGCTTAGCATCCGGGACTAGCGGGACAAATGAGCAGTTCTTC. This encodes CASSLASGTSGTNEQFF.

The chain links TRBV6-1 to TRBJ2-4; D ambiguous. CDR3 length: 13 amino acids. From germline, CDR1 is MNHNS and CDR2 SASEGT. Trimming pared 5 bases from V and 6 bases from J, leaving 11 bases between. Here the CDR3 DNA reads TGTGCCAGCAGTTCCGTCTCTAGAAACATTCAGTACTTC. Its protein is CASSSVSRNIQYF.

This clone was found a few times. The chain has TRBV27 and TRBJ2-7; 7 bases agree with TRBD1. This CDR3 is built from 12 residues. Trimming cost V 5 bases and J 7 bases; bases outside gene matches: 5. Germline lookup yields CDR1 MNHEY and CDR2 SMNVEV (reference sequence). CDR3 in amino acids: CASSKQGFEQYF. DNA for the CDR3: TGTGCCAGCAGTAAACAGGGGTTTGAGCAGTACTTC.

Comment on this clone: At one end, the junction sequence differs from germline, possibly due to a read error. This chain's CDR3 is CASSPQSSEQYF. Here the CDR3 DNA reads TGTGCCAGCAGCCCCCAGTCCTCCGAGCAGTACTTC. The chain couples TRBV7-9 to TRBJ2-7; D is ambiguous. There are 12 residues in the CDR3. Germline V CDR1 and CDR2: SEHNR, FQNEAQ (reference sequence).

The CDR3 DNA follows: TGTGCCAGCAGCCAAGGAATAGGGACAGGGAGGAGTCGTAGCACAGATACGCAGTATTTT. It yields the protein CASSQGIGTGRSRSTDTQYF. The J gene is TRBJ2-3, the V gene TRBV3-1 (or the pseudogene TRBV3-2), with 9 bases lining up with TRBD1. Trimming took 1 base from V and 0 from J; bases not matched to a gene: 14. This CDR3 spans 20 amino acids. Germline values: CDR1 LGHDT, CDR2 YNNKEL (reference sequence).

The chain joins TRBV6-2 or TRBV6-3 to TRBJ2-7; unclear D gene. CDR1 is MNHEY and CDR2 is SVGEGT in the germline V gene. V was cut by 0 bases and J by 4 bases, with 10 bases left in between. There are 14 residues in the CDR3. The CDR3 sequence is CASSYSITEYEQYV. In DNA, the CDR3 is TGTGCCAGCAGTTACTCGATAACAGAATACGAGCAGTACGTC.